A single sample is the source of the 3 T cell receptor beta chains below, sequenced in a study of OX40 agonist ivuxolimab in advanced cancers. Sequencing used immunoSEQ multiplex PCR; TCRdb keeps in-frame clones, though not all of them. The table includes roughly 74,000 clones, around 92% detected once. The sequencing here drew on CD4+ or CD8+ T cells sorted from blood, taken in a trial of the OX40 agonist ivuxolimab. The receptors were gathered from an adult with an advanced solid tumor such as melanoma, head and neck, liver or kidney cancer.

This clone was picked up one time. The chain carries TRBV7-6 and TRBJ1-1; D gene uncertain. CDR3 length: 14 amino acids. Germline V gene data show CDR1 as SGHVS and CDR2 as FNYEAQ. Trimming left V 1 base short and J 1 base short, with 7 bases between. The CDR3 sequence is CASSLGQANTEAFF. Written as DNA, the CDR3 is TGTGCCAGCAGCTTAGGGCAGGCGAACACTGAAGCTTTCTTT.

The chain has TRBV5-6 and TRBJ2-7; 8 nucleotides line up with TRBD2. V lost 3 bases to trimming and J lost 4 bases; unmatched junction nucleotides: 9. Germline values: CDR1 SGHDT, CDR2 YYEEEE. The CDR3 totals 15 residues. As DNA, the CDR3 is TGTGCCAGCAGCTCCGGAGGACTAGCCGGGTACGAGCAGTACTTC. Translation gives CASSSGGLAGYEQYF.

The J gene is TRBJ2-1, the V gene TRBV7-3, with D tentatively TRBD2 (6 bases). The V gene's germline CDR1 is SGHTA and CDR2 FQGTGA. Trimming removed 0 bases at V and 0 bases at J, with 15 bases between. CDR3 length equals 18 residues. This chain's CDR3 is CASSLTAWASASYNEQFF. The CDR3 region has the DNA TGTGCCAGCAGCTTAACGGCCTGGGCTAGCGCCTCCTACAATGAGCAGTTCTTC.